This TCR beta chain originates from a study of tumor-infiltrating lymphocytes in primary liver carcinoma. Study details: Tissue type made little difference to sample yields of roughly 3.65 to 8 million productive TCRbeta reads.

Study-wide results and caveats: There was no comparison of CD4+ and CD8+ repertoires, as samples were bulk unsorted.

A note on this clonotype: As yet, its antigen is unknown. At one end, the junction sequence differs from germline, possibly due to a read error.

From 500 ng of total RNA, TCR beta-specific cDNA was reverse-transcribed using a constant-region primer. Nested multiplex PCR, run for three rounds with slightly modified ARM-PCR, yielded TCR beta libraries. TCRdb processed the multiplex PCR reads anew with MiXCR; each CDR3 protein has one entry. The sample records under 200,000 distinct CDR3 sequences, roughly 61% being singletons. Extraction also yielded germline DNA, while blood RNA was obtained from unsorted whole blood. The sample taken for sequencing was peripheral blood. This clonotype was sampled from a woman aged 60-70 years with primary liver carcinoma and hepatitis B virus infection.

The CDR3: CAISRWGVLETQYF. The CDR3 nucleotides read TGTGCCATCAGCCGATGGGGCGTCCTGGAAACCCAGTACTTC. The V gene is TRBV11-2, the J gene TRBJ2-5, with D possibly matching TRBD1 (5 bases). Germline V gene lookup returns CDR1 SGHAT and CDR2 FQNNGV. CDR3 length: 14 amino acids.